Listed below are T cell receptor beta chains from one sample, sequenced in a study of graft-versus-host responses after intestinal transplantation. No antigen has been assigned to these receptors. The table came from immunoSEQ multiplex PCR; TCRdb's copy has only in-frame clones and leaves some out. The sample lists roughly 120,000 clones, roughly 92% occurring once. The material sequenced was unstimulated CD4+ T cells sorted from spleen or lymph node cells, taken before transplant. Receptors were obtained from a human donor who was the organ donor for an intestinal transplant. Both conserved end residues are part of each CDR3. D genes are given only for firm matches. Size is omitted from some rows. Given values are once, few, many or a class for expanded clones.

length	D	J	size	V	DNA	CDR3
12	TRBD1	TRBJ1-2	-	TRBV6-1	TGTGCCAGCAGCCCCACAGGGGATGGCTACACCTTC	CASSPTGDGYTF
12	-	TRBJ2-2	-	TRBV28	TGTGCCCCTGCGGGGCCAACCGGGGAGCTGTTTTTT	CAPAGPTGELFF
13	-	TRBJ2-5	-	TRBV18	TGTGCCAGCTCACCAGGGCAGCAAGAGACCCAGTACTTC	CASSPGQQETQYF
16	TRBD2	TRBJ2-5	-	TRBV7-3	TGTGCCAGCAGCCTCAGGACTAGCGGGAGTAAAGAGACCCAGTACTTC	CASSLRTSGSKETQYF
13	-	TRBJ1-5	-	TRBV6-1	TGTGCCAGCAGAGGGGGTCTAGGGTGGCCCCAGCATTTT	CASRGGLGWPQHF
15	-	TRBJ2-7	-	TRBV18	TGTGCCAGCTCACCCAACAGGGGAGGATTCTACGAGCAGTACTTC	CASSPNRGGFYEQYF
15	TRBD2	TRBJ2-5	-	TRBV7-3	TGTGCCAGCAGCTTATGGGCTAGCGGGAGTGAGACCCAGTACTTC	CASSLWASGSETQYF
13	-	TRBJ2-7	-	TRBV6-5	TGTGCCAGCACCCACAGGGATCCCTACGAGCAGTACTTC	CASTHRDPYEQYF
17	TRBD2	TRBJ2-1	-	TRBV27	TGTGCCAGCAGTTTCGGACTAGCGGGATTGCACTACAATGAGCAGTTCTTC	CASSFGLAGLHYNEQFF
15	TRBD2	TRBJ2-1	-	TRBV9	TGTGCCAGCAGCGTGAGGCCCCAGGGAGGGAATGAGCAGTTCTTC	CASSVRPQGGNEQFF
14	-	TRBJ1-4	-	TRBV4-1	TGCGCCAGCAGCCAAGGCACTACTTATGAAAAACTGTTTTTT	CASSQGTTYEKLFF
15	-	TRBJ2-2	-	TRBV11-2	TGTGCCAGCAGCCCTAACGGGGGCAACACCGGGGAGCTGTTTTTT	CASSPNGGNTGELFF
16	TRBD1	TRBJ2-5	once	TRBV9	TGTGCCAGCAGCCCCAGAAGACAGGGGGCAGGAGAGACCCAGTACTTC	CASSPRRQGAGETQYF
16	TRBD1	TRBJ2-5	-	TRBV19	TGTGCCAGTAGGGCACCGGGACAGGGGGCCGGAGAGACCCAGTACTTC	CASRAPGQGAGETQYF
12	-	TRBJ2-2	-	TRBV7-2	TGTGCCAGCAGCTTAGTGGGAGGGGAGCTGTTTTTT	CASSLVGGELFF
14	-	TRBJ2-1	-	TRBV28	TGTGCCAGCAGTGCCTCCTCGACCTACAATGAGCAGTTCTTC	CASSASSTYNEQFF
13	-	TRBJ1-1	-	TRBV6-4	TGTGCCAGCAGTGAGGAACGGGGCACTGAAGCTTTCTTT	CASSEERGTEAFF